This TCR beta chain was retrieved from a study of glioma-infiltrating T cells. Study outcomes and limitations: Tissue-blood divergence was below expectation in non-neoplastic patients, above in gliomas. Very few CDR3 sequences were shared between tissue and blood.

This clonotype was counted only a few times. Its specificity is not known. Looked up from germline, CDR1 is SGHTA and CDR2 is FQGNSA. The CDR3 runs 16 residues. V shed 2 bases and J shed 1 base, with 14 bases lying between them. Amplification of TCR alpha and beta CDR3 regions from RNA used iRepertoire nested multiplex PCR. Tissue mRNA or PBMC total RNA, about 85-400 ng, went into one-step reverse transcription and amplification. In TCRdb, the multiplex PCR reads were re-called with MiXCR into one record per CDR3 protein. The sample includes under 150,000 distinct CDR3 sequences, more than 20% of them seen just once.

The sequenced sample was glioma tissue, nonneoplastic brain tissue, or PBMCs (not recorded which). The chain has TRBV7-2 and TRBJ2-5; weak D call: TRBD2 (6 bases). The TCR sequence derives from a human donor with low-grade glioma or glioblastoma, undergoing nonglioma brain surgery, or in good health (not recorded which). The chain's CDR3 is CASSLPRGEIQETQYF. The DNA of the CDR3 is TGTGCCAGCAGCTTACCCCGCGGGGAGATCCAAGAGACCCAGTACTTC.